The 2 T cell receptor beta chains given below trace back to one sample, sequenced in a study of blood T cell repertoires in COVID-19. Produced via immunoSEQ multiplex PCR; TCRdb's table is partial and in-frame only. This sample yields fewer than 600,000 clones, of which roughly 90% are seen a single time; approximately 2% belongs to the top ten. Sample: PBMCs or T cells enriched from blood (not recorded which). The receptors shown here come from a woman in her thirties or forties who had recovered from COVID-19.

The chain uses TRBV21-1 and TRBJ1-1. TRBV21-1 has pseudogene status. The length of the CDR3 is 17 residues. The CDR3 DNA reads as TGTGCCAGCAGCACAATAGGGGGGGCCGGGGAGTTGACTGAAGCTTTCTTT. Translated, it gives CASSTIGGAGELTEAFF.

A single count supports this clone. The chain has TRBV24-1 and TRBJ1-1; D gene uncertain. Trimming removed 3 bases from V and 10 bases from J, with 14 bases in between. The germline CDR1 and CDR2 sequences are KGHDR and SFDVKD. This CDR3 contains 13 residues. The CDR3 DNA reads TGTGCCACCAGTGATGACTATAGAGGATCAGCTTTCTTT. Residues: CATSDDYRGSAFF.